This T cell receptor (beta chain) was obtained from a study of shared clonotypes between healthy human individuals. Authors' analysis steps: Junction-only immunoSEQ sequences carried no quality scores, so filtering differed. Profiled with immunoSEQ multiplex PCR; TCRdb holds only in-frame clones, not every one. The D gene and trimming were derived from the DNA, and the V and J assignments and clone size from that table. The data contain roughly 2.5 million clones, roughly nine tenths of them seen just once; the ten biggest clones take up roughly 0.15%. Material for sequencing was naive CD4+ T cells sorted from blood. Regarding subset: CD45RA+ positively selected. The source is a man aged 18 to 29 in good health.

In nucleotides, the CDR3 is TGTGCCAGCAGTGGAGAGGGTCTCTCGTGGGGTGAGCAGTTCTTC. Protein sequence: CASSGEGLSWGEQFF. The chain is built from TRBV9 and TRBJ2-1; possibly TRBD2 for D (5 bases). V was clipped by 5 bases and J by 9 bases, with 21 bases between them. Germline loops: CDR1 SGDLS, CDR2 YYNGEE. There are 15 residues in the CDR3.